Listed below are T cell receptor beta chains from one sample, sequenced in a study of glioma-infiltrating T cells after dendritic cell vaccination. The data were produced by immunoSEQ multiplex PCR, yet TCRdb's version contains in-frame clones alone and is incomplete. The sample has roughly 70,000 clones; about 80% are singletons. The sample consisted of blood, taken before dendritic cell vaccination. The receptors come from a human donor with glioblastoma. Both conserved end residues are part of each CDR3. D genes are given only for firm matches. Clone size is not always given. Where it is, it says once, few, many or a class for expanded clones.

>TRBJ1-3|TRBV19|NA|NA
TGTGCCAGTAGTATCAGCAGGATGGCTGGAAACACCATATATTTT
CASSISRMAGNTIYF
>TRBJ1-5|TRBV10-3|NA|NA
TGTGCCATCAGTCCCGGGACAAACAATCAGCCCCAGCATTTT
CAISPGTNNQPQHF
>TRBJ2-3|TRBV7-3|NA|NA
TGTGCCAGCAGCTTAACGAACGACAATACGCAGTATTTT
CASSLTNDNTQYF
>TRBJ2-3|TRBV9|once|TRBD1
TGTGCCAGCAGCGTACAGGGGGCGGTGACAGATACGCAGTATTTT
CASSVQGAVTDTQYF
>TRBJ2-7|TRBV18|NA|NA
TGTGCCAGCTCACGGAGCCGGGAATCCGTCTACGAGCAGTACTTC
CASSRSRESVYEQYF
>TRBJ2-5|TRBV5-1|NA|NA
TGCGCCAGCAGAACTACCGGAGGAACTACTCCAGAGACCCAGTACTTC
CASRTTGGTTPETQYF
>TRBJ2-5|TRBV6-5|NA|TRBD2
TGTGCCAGCAGACCGGGACTAGCGGTGCAGGGGACCCAGTACTTC
CASRPGLAVQGTQYF
>TRBJ2-4|TRBV16|NA|NA
TGTGCCAGCAGCCGCCCGCCCAGGGACATTCAGTACTTC
CASSRPPRDIQYF
>TRBJ1-1|TRBV18|NA|NA
TGTGCCAGCTCACCAAGCTTTCTATCGAGGGAAAACACTGAAGCTTTCTTT
CASSPSFLSRENTEAFF
>TRBJ2-7|TRBV5-6|NA|NA
TGTGCCAGCAGCTTGGGGCGGAACTACGAGCAGTACTTC
CASSLGRNYEQYF
>TRBJ2-2|TRBV13|NA|TRBD1
TGTGCCAGCAGCCGCGGACAGGGATATCGCACCGGGGAGCTGTTTTTT
CASSRGQGYRTGELFF
>TRBJ1-4|TRBV6-6|NA|TRBD1
TGTGCCAGCAGTAGGGGACAGCCTAATGAAAAACTGTTTTTT
CASSRGQPNEKLFF
>TRBJ1-5|TRBV28|NA|NA
TGTGCCAGCCGGGGAGACGGCAATCAGCCCCAGCATTTT
CASRGDGNQPQHF
>TRBJ2-4|TRBV19|NA|TRBD1
TGTGCCAGTAGTAGGACAGGGGTTGACATTCAGTACTTC
CASSRTGVDIQYF
>TRBJ2-1|TRBV15|NA|NA
TGTGCCACCAGCAGGGCCGCGGGGCAGGGGGAGAATGAGCAGTTCTTC
CATSRAAGQGENEQFF
>TRBJ2-1|TRBV5-8|NA|NA
TGTGCCAGCGGGGGCTCGCCGTCGTCCAATGAGCAGTTCTTC
CASGGSPSSNEQFF
>TRBJ1-4|TRBV9|NA|NA
TGTGCCAGCAGCGTGGGGCGGGGTGAAAAACTGTTTTTT
CASSVGRGEKLFF
>TRBJ1-4|TRBV7-9|few|NA
TGTGCCAGCAGCTTTGGCGGGGGCCCCGAAAAACTGTTTTTT
CASSFGGGPEKLFF
>TRBJ1-1|TRBV6-5|NA|NA
TGTGCCAGCAGTAGGCCTTCGGGGGAAGCTTTCTTT
CASSRPSGEAFF
>TRBJ1-1|TRBV19|NA|NA
TGTGCCAGTAGTAACCCGGAGGGTTATACTGAAGCTTTCTTT
CASSNPEGYTEAFF
>TRBJ1-1|TRBV4-1|NA|TRBD1
TGCGCCAGCAGCCAAGCCCGGGACAGGGGGCTTGGTATCACTGAAGCTTTCTTT
CASSQARDRGLGITEAFF
>TRBJ1-1|TRBV15|NA|NA
TGTGCCACCAGCAGAGATGCGGGGGAGGCTTTCTTT
CATSRDAGEAFF
>TRBJ2-3|TRBV5-4|NA|TRBD1
TGTGCCAGCAGCTTCCCGGACAGGGTGAGCACAGATACGCAGTATTTT
CASSFPDRVSTDTQYF
>TRBJ2-3|TRBV19|NA|NA
TGTGCCAGTAGTTTAGGGAGTACAGATACGCAGTATTTT
CASSLGSTDTQYF
>TRBJ2-3|TRBV5-1|NA|NA
TGCGCCAGCAGCTTGGCGGGAGTGAGCACAGATACGCAGTATTTT
CASSLAGVSTDTQYF
>TRBJ2-1|TRBV19|NA|TRBD1
TGTGCCAGTAGTATAGCGGGACAGGGGGAGGCTAATGAGCAGTTCTTC
CASSIAGQGEANEQFF
>TRBJ1-6|TRBV6-5|NA|TRBD1
TGTGCCAGCTCGAGACAGGGGGTTTTGGATTCACCCCTCCACTTT
CASSRQGVLDSPLHF
>TRBJ2-3|TRBV5-1|NA|TRBD1
TGCGCCAGCAGCTTTTCCCTTGGACAGGGGACAGATACGCAGTATTTT
CASSFSLGQGTDTQYF
>TRBJ2-5|TRBV9|NA|TRBD1
TGTGCCAGCAGCTCGGGGGCCCGGACAGGGCAAGAGACCCAGTACTTC
CASSSGARTGQETQYF
>TRBJ2-3|TRBV4-1|once|TRBD1
TGCGCCAGCAGCCCCTTGGCCGGGACAGGGGGGGATACGCAGTATTTT
CASSPLAGTGGDTQYF
>TRBJ1-2|TRBV5-1|NA|NA
TGCGCCAGCAGCTTGGAATTAGGGGGTCAGGGCTATGGCTACACCTTC
CASSLELGGQGYGYTF
>TRBJ2-5|TRBV27|NA|TRBD1
TGTGCCGGACCAATCGAAGGGGGCCGAGGAGGGACCCAGTACTTC
CAGPIEGGRGGTQYF
>TRBJ2-1|TRBV6-6|NA|NA
TGTGCCAGCAGTGACCCGGGACACGATGAGCAGTTCTTC
CASSDPGHDEQFF
>TRBJ1-3|TRBV7-8|few|NA
TGTGCCAGCAGCTTAAGAGGACTGAACTCTGGAAACACCATATATTTT
CASSLRGLNSGNTIYF
>TRBJ2-1|TRBV19|NA|TRBD1
TGTGCCAGTAGTTGGGACAGAGGAATTTACAATGAGCAGTTCTTC
CASSWDRGIYNEQFF
>TRBJ2-5|TRBV5-1|NA|TRBD2
TGCGCCAGCAGCTTGGCGGGAGGGCGTGGGGAGACCCAGTACTTC
CASSLAGGRGETQYF
>TRBJ1-2|TRBV6-1|NA|TRBD1
TGTGCCAGCAGTGAATGGACAGGGTTCGATGGCTACACCTTC
CASSEWTGFDGYTF
>TRBJ2-1|TRBV7-3|NA|NA
TGTGCCAGCAGCCCCGGGCGGGACCCCGGAGGGCAGTTCTTC
CASSPGRDPGGQFF
>TRBJ1-1|TRBV30|NA|NA
TGTGCCTGGAGTGGACAGACCATGAACACTGAAGCTTTCTTT
CAWSGQTMNTEAFF
>TRBJ2-5|TRBV5-6|NA|TRBD1
TGTGCCAGCAGGCCGGGACAGCAAGAGACCCAGTACTTC
CASRPGQQETQYF
>TRBJ2-5|TRBV9|once|NA
TGTGCCAGCAGCGGAGGTGGGACCCAGTACTTC
CASSGGGTQYF
>TRBJ2-3|TRBV2|few|TRBD2
TGTGCCAGCCATCGGCGGGGGGCTCACAGCACAGATACGCAGTATTTT
CASHRRGAHSTDTQYF
>TRBJ2-3|TRBV5-1|few|TRBD2
TGCGCCAGCAGAACCACCGGGACTATTTCAGATACGCAGTATTTT
CASRTTGTISDTQYF
>TRBJ1-2|TRBV5-1|NA|NA
TGCGCCAGCAGCTTGGGGGGGGATGTGGTCCTTGGCTATGGCTACACCTTC
CASSLGGDVVLGYGYTF
>TRBJ2-3|TRBV4-1|NA|TRBD2
TGCGCCAGCAGCCAAGACCCGGGGACTAGCTCCACAGATACGCAGTATTTT
CASSQDPGTSSTDTQYF
>TRBJ2-5|TRBV4-1|NA|NA
TGCGCCAGCAGCCGACAGGCGGTTGAAGAGACCCAGTACTTC
CASSRQAVEETQYF
>TRBJ1-1|TRBV18|NA|TRBD1
TGTGCCAGCACTGCTTTTGACAGGGGGGACACTGAAGCTTTCTTT
CASTAFDRGDTEAFF
>TRBJ2-1|TRBV6-1|NA|NA
TGTGCCAGCAGTGAAGGGCCTAGCTACGGTGAGCAGTTCTTC
CASSEGPSYGEQFF
>TRBJ2-4|TRBV11-3|NA|TRBD1
TGTGCCAGCAGCAAGGACAGGTTAAACATTCAGTACTTC
CASSKDRLNIQYF
>TRBJ1-2|TRBV6-5|NA|NA
TGTGCCACCCGACGGCAGGGCTATGGCTACACCTTC
CATRRQGYGYTF